These T cell receptor beta chains were read from a single sample in a study of response to subunit inactivated influenza vaccine. TCRdb passed the RT-PCR reads through MiXCR, listing each CDR3 protein once. The sample comprises 500,000 to 700,000 distinct CDR3 sequences, under 30% of which are singletons, and 2.8% rests with the top ten. In addition, the sample was reused for a study of T cells expressing NK-cell markers.

This specimen consisted of CD4+ T cells sorted from PBMCs, obtained roughly 12 days after vaccination. Source of these receptors: a man aged 50 or older who received an inactivated influenza vaccine. Both conserved end residues are part of each CDR3. The D gene is left open where the match is weak. Clone size, where shown, is once, few, many, or a class for clones that have expanded.

V gene	clone size	D gene	J gene	CDR3 DNA	CDR3 protein
TRBV7-2	.	TRBD2	TRBJ2-2	TGTGCCAGCAGCTGGAGCGGGAGAAGGGTCGGCGGGGAGCTGTTTTTT	CASSWSGRRVGGELFF
TRBV15	once	.	TRBJ2-7	TGTGCCACCAGCAGAGATCTCCGGATGGGCCCCGTGGAGCAGTACTTC	CATSRDLRMGPVEQYF
TRBV7-6	.	TRBD1	TRBJ2-3	TGTGCCAGCAGCCCGGGGACAGGGCGGGGAGATACGCAGTATTTT	CASSPGTGRGDTQYF
TRBV3-1	.	.	TRBJ1-5	TGTGCCAGCAGCCGACAGATCAATCAGCCCCAGCATTTT	CASSRQINQPQHF
TRBV5-6	.	.	TRBJ2-2	TGTGCCAGCAGCTTGGTCGGGACTTCAGTGGCCGGGGAGCTGTTTTTT	CASSLVGTSVAGELFF
TRBV4-1	few	TRBD2	TRBJ2-3	TGCGCCAGCAGCCCCACCGCGGAGCGGGGGCTCTATACGCAGTATTTT	CASSPTAERGLYTQYF
TRBV12-3/TRBV12-4	.	.	TRBJ2-1	TGTGCCAGAACCACCAGCCGCTACAATGAGCAGTTCTTC	CARTTSRYNEQFF
TRBV6-1	.	.	TRBJ2-7	TGTGCCAGCAGCCAAAGTGCTTCCTACGAGCAGTACTTC	CASSQSASYEQYF
TRBV6-1	.	.	TRBJ2-2	TGTGCCAGCAGGACTGGGTGGGGCCTCGCGAACACCGGGGAGCTGTTTTTT	CASRTGWGLANTGELFF
TRBV20-1	few	TRBD2	TRBJ2-5	TGCAGTGCTAGTATCCTAGCGGGGGGTCGGGACCAAGAGACCCAGTACTTC	CSASILAGGRDQETQYF
TRBV2	.	.	TRBJ2-6	TGTGCCAGCAGTCAACTGAGCTCTGGGGCCAACGTCCTGACTTTC	CASSQLSSGANVLTF
TRBV20-1	few	.	TRBJ1-5	TGCAGTGCGAAGGGAGGAGGTCAGCCCCAGCATTTT	CSAKGGGQPQHF
TRBV5-1	few	TRBD1	TRBJ2-3	TGCGCCAGCAGCTTGGACAGGGGAAACACAGATACGCAGTATTTT	CASSLDRGNTDTQYF
TRBV20-1	.	TRBD2	TRBJ2-7	TGCAGTGCGCGGGACTATGTCTCCTACGAGCAGTACTTC	CSARDYVSYEQYF
TRBV4-3	.	.	TRBJ2-1	TGCGCCAGCAGCCAAGATCTCTACGGTCACAATGAGCAGTTCTTC	CASSQDLYGHNEQFF
TRBV20-1	.	.	TRBJ2-5	TGCAGTGCTAGTCGGTGGGAGACCCAGTACTTC	CSASRWETQYF
TRBV4-1	.	TRBD1	TRBJ1-1	TGCGCCAGCAGCCGACAGGGACAGGGAACTGAAGCTTTCTTT	CASSRQGQGTEAFF
TRBV28	.	TRBD2	TRBJ2-3	TGTGCCAGCAGCACGGGCGGGAGGGCCTCTGATACGCAGTATTTT	CASSTGGRASDTQYF
TRBV6-2/TRBV6-3	many	.	TRBJ2-7	TGTGCCAGCAGACAGGGAGGCGAGCAGTACTTC	CASRQGGEQYF
TRBV12-3/TRBV12-4	once	.	TRBJ2-3	TGTGCCAGCAGTTTAAGTGCCGCGGGTGGGACAGATACGCAGTATTTT	CASSLSAAGGTDTQYF
TRBV3-1	few	.	TRBJ1-1	TGTGCCAGCAGCCCAGGACAGAAGTCTGGTGAAGCTTTCTTT	CASSPGQKSGEAFF
TRBV30	.	.	TRBJ1-5	TGTGCCTGGAGTGTTACGGGAGGTCAGCCCCAGCATTTT	CAWSVTGGQPQHF